These T cell receptor beta chains were read from a single sample in a study of blood T cells in healthy people across ages. TCRdb analysed the 5' RACE reads with MiXCR anew, one entry per CDR3 protein. The repertoire has some 900,000 distinct CDR3 sequences, under 50% of them found once; the top ten carry under 15%. The sample taken for sequencing was blood. All receptors come from a man younger than 40 in good health. CDR3s include the opening cysteine and the closing phenylalanine or tryptophan. The D gene is left open where the match is weak. Clone size appears in some rows only: once, few, many, or a class for an expanded clone.

NA	TRBV28	TRBJ2-5	NA	CVSSLQETQYF	TGTGTCAGCAGTCTACAAGAGACCCAGTACTTC
TRBD2	TRBV7-3	TRBJ2-3	NA	CASSSRTSGTDTQYF	TGTGCCAGCAGCTCCCGGACTAGCGGCACAGATACGCAGTATTTT
TRBD2	TRBV6-6	TRBJ2-1	NA	CASGLAGGPTNEQFF	TGTGCCAGCGGTCTAGCGGGGGGGCCAACGAATGAGCAGTTCTTC
TRBD1	TRBV4-2	TRBJ2-7	few	CASSPVTGSSSYEQYF	TGTGCCAGCAGCCCAGTGACAGGGTCTAGCTCCTACGAGCAGTACTTC
NA	TRBV12-3/TRBV12-4	TRBJ1-1	NA	CASSKRGGTEAFF	TGTGCCAGCAGTAAAAGGGGTGGCACTGAAGCTTTCTTT
NA	TRBV12-3/TRBV12-4	TRBJ2-6	NA	CASSLKGANVLTF	TGTGCCAGCAGTTTGAAAGGGGCCAACGTCCTGACTTTC
TRBD1	TRBV7-9	TRBJ1-5	NA	CASSRTGSNQPQHF	TGTGCCAGCAGTCGGACAGGGTCGAATCAGCCCCAGCATTTT
NA	TRBV27	TRBJ1-2	NA	CASCQTGTHPNYGYTF	TGTGCCAGCTGCCAGACGGGGACTCATCCTAACTATGGCTACACCTTC
TRBD1	TRBV15	TRBJ2-1	NA	CATSRPGQEFNEQFF	TGTGCCACCAGCCGCCCGGGACAGGAATTCAATGAGCAGTTCTTC
TRBD1	TRBV7-8	TRBJ2-3	NA	CASSFTGQGLTDTQYF	TGTGCCAGCAGTTTTACGGGACAGGGGCTTACAGATACGCAGTATTTT
NA	TRBV4-2	TRBJ1-2	NA	CASSQRGGGDYGYTF	TGTGCCAGCAGCCAGAGGGGCGGAGGAGACTATGGCTACACCTTC
TRBD1	TRBV5-1	TRBJ1-1	NA	CASSDPGQRSTEAFF	TGCGCCAGCAGCGATCCGGGACAGAGGAGCACTGAAGCTTTCTTT
NA	TRBV29-1	TRBJ2-1	NA	CSAVLGGGNEQFF	TGCAGTGCCGTCCTAGGGGGTGGCAATGAGCAGTTCTTC
NA	TRBV15	TRBJ2-1	few	CATGLGGAIDEQFF	TGTGCCACCGGATTAGGGGGGGCGATCGATGAGCAGTTCTTC
NA	TRBV4-3	TRBJ2-3	NA	CASSRRSRTDTQYF	TGCGCCAGCAGCCGACGCTCCCGCACAGATACGCAGTATTTT
TRBD1	TRBV3-1	TRBJ1-6	few	CASSQDRTGIVGSPLHF	TGTGCCAGCAGCCAAGACCGGACAGGGATTGTGGGATCACCCCTCCACTTT
NA	TRBV5-1	TRBJ2-1	many	CASSLSYEQFF	TGTGCCAGCAGCTTGAGCTACGAGCAGTTCTTC
NA	TRBV7-2	TRBJ2-1	many	CASSLEKGTWNEQFF	TGTGCCAGCAGCTTAGAGAAGGGAACATGGAATGAGCAGTTCTTC
NA	TRBV10-3	TRBJ2-7	NA	CAIGVVEQYF	TGTGCCATAGGAGTGGTCGAGCAGTACTTC
NA	TRBV6-6	TRBJ2-7	few	CASSFVNEQYF	TGTGCCAGCAGTTTTGTGAACGAGCAGTACTTC
NA	TRBV25-1	TRBJ2-7	NA	CASSDWTVSYEQYF	TGTGCCAGCAGTGACTGGACAGTCTCCTACGAGCAGTACTTC
NA	TRBV7-2	TRBJ2-1	once	CASSPQSRDNEQFF	TGTGCCAGCAGCCCCCAGTCCCGGGACAATGAGCAGTTCTTC
NA	TRBV5-1	TRBJ2-1	NA	CASSYNPGRNEQFF	TGCGCCAGCAGCTATAATCCGGGGAGGAATGAGCAGTTCTTC
NA	TRBV30	TRBJ1-2	NA	CAWARVGGYTF	TGTGCCTGGGCTAGAGTTGGTGGCTACACCTTC
TRBD2	TRBV24-1	TRBJ2-1	NA	CATSDQTSGSWNEQFF	TGTGCCACCAGTGACCAGACTAGCGGGAGTTGGAATGAGCAGTTCTTC
TRBD1	TRBV29-1	TRBJ1-1	NA	CSVRQGLNTEAFF	TGCAGCGTCAGACAGGGGTTGAACACTGAAGCTTTCTTT
NA	TRBV5-1	TRBJ1-4	few	CASSLAGTTNEKLFF	TGTGCCAGCTCCTTAGCTGGGACAACTAATGAAAAACTGTTTTTT
NA	TRBV20-1	TRBJ2-3	NA	CSANRLARRDTRYF	TGCAGTGCTAATCGTCTCGCCCGCAGGGATACGCGGTATTTT
TRBD1	TRBV7-9	TRBJ1-1	NA	CASSPGQGARTEAFF	TGTGCCAGCAGCCCGGGACAGGGGGCGCGGACTGAAGCTTTCTTT
TRBD2	TRBV28	TRBJ2-3	NA	CASKDGGGDTQYF	TGTGCCAGCAAAGACGGGGGAGGGGATACGCAGTATTTT
NA	TRBV29-1	TRBJ2-5	once	CSVEPSETQYF	TGCAGCGTTGAACCGAGCGAGACCCAGTACTTC